These T cell receptor beta chains were read from a single sample in a study of shared clonotypes between healthy human individuals. The protocol was immunoSEQ multiplex PCR, while the TCRdb copy is restricted to in-frame clones and leaves out a portion. The sample includes 2 million or so clones, approximately 95% of them seen just once. What was sequenced was naive CD4+ T cells sorted from blood. All receptors come from a young man in good health. The CDR3 runs from the conserved cysteine through the conserved F or W. Each record gives: D gene, V gene, J gene, CDR3 length, CDR3 DNA, CDR3 protein. D genes are given only for firm matches.

D: TRBD2; V: TRBV4-3; J: TRBJ2-7; length: 15; DNA: TGCGCCAGCAGCCAAGCTAGCGGTCTTAGCTACGAGCAGTACTTC; CDR3: CASSQASGLSYEQYF
D: TRBD1; V: TRBV7-9; J: TRBJ1-4; length: 13; DNA: TGTGCCAGCAGCACTAGGGGGCAGGAAAAACTGTTTTTT; CDR3: CASSTRGQEKLFF
D: TRBD2; V: TRBV20-1; J: TRBJ2-7; length: 11; DNA: TGCAGTGCGCCTAGCGGGTACGAGCAGTACTTC; CDR3: CSAPSGYEQYF
D: TRBD1; V: TRBV18; J: TRBJ2-7; length: 15; DNA: TGTGCCAGCTCACCACCCGGGACAGTCTTCTACGAGCAGTACTTC; CDR3: CASSPPGTVFYEQYF
D: TRBD2; V: TRBV6-4; J: TRBJ2-1; length: 14; DNA: TGTGCCAGCAGGGAACTAGCGGGAGTCCATGAGCAGTTCTTC; CDR3: CASRELAGVHEQFF
D: .; V: TRBV19; J: TRBJ2-2; length: 14; DNA: TGTGCCAGTACGCAAGTTCTAAACACCGGGGAGCTGTTTTTT; CDR3: CASTQVLNTGELFF
D: .; V: TRBV10-3; J: TRBJ1-3; length: 13; DNA: TGTGCCATCAGTGACAGCGCGGGAAACACCATATATTTT; CDR3: CAISDSAGNTIYF
D: .; V: TRBV6-1; J: TRBJ1-5; length: 15; DNA: TGTGCCAGCAGCGGTGTCAAGAGCGGCAATCAGCCCCAGCATTTT; CDR3: CASSGVKSGNQPQHF
D: .; V: TRBV4-1; J: TRBJ1-4; length: 16; DNA: TGCGCCAGCAGCCCATGGGCCGGGGATACTAATGAAAAACTGTTTTTT; CDR3: CASSPWAGDTNEKLFF
D: .; V: TRBV27; J: TRBJ2-3; length: 17; DNA: TGTGCCAGCAGTTTATTGTTCGTGGGGAAGGCCACAGATACGCAGTATTTT; CDR3: CASSLLFVGKATDTQYF
D: .; V: TRBV6-1; J: TRBJ1-1; length: 13; DNA: TGTGCCAGCACTCGGGGGCAGAACACTGAAGCTTTCTTT; CDR3: CASTRGQNTEAFF
D: .; V: TRBV6-5; J: TRBJ2-2; length: 15; DNA: TGTGCCAGCAGTTCGACTACCGGCGGCACCGGGGAGCTGTTTTTT; CDR3: CASSSTTGGTGELFF
D: .; V: TRBV30; J: TRBJ1-1; length: 16; DNA: TGTGCCTGGAGTCCCCAAGGTCTCGGCAGGGAGCTTGAAGCTTTCTTT; CDR3: CAWSPQGLGRELEAFF
D: .; V: TRBV29-1; J: TRBJ2-7; length: 14; DNA: TGCAGCGTTGGGGCTCAGGGGCGTGTATACGAGCAGTACTTC; CDR3: CSVGAQGRVYEQYF
D: .; V: TRBV10-3; J: TRBJ2-3; length: 17; DNA: TGTGCCATCAGTGAGTCACGGGGAAGTGTTGGCACAGATACGCAGTATTTT; CDR3: CAISESRGSVGTDTQYF
D: .; V: TRBV18; J: TRBJ1-1; length: 16; DNA: TGTGCCAGCTCACCACCGAACGGACAACTGAACACTGAAGCTTTCTTT; CDR3: CASSPPNGQLNTEAFF